This TCR beta chain emerged from a study of STAT5B mutations in CD4+ large granular lymphocyte leukemia. Study overall: Healthy donors showed HLA-associated enrichment of the CDR3 'QG' motif.

In its sample, this clone was seen once. Controls came from buffy coats of healthy blood donors. The data were produced by immunoSEQ multiplex PCR, yet TCRdb's version contains in-frame clones alone and is incomplete. The sample includes about 19,000 clones, around 85% seen only once; the top ten take roughly an eighth. This CDR3 is built from 14 residues. Germline V gene sequence: CDR1 SQVTM, CDR2 ANQGSEA. Trimming stripped 7 bases from V and 1 base from J, with 16 bases between. The rearrangement uses TRBV29-1 and TRBJ2-5; no clear D. Sequenced: CD4+ T cells from blood buffy coats. The clonotype was recovered from a human donor in good health. The CDR3 region is CSAKKSVSQETQYF. CDR3 nucleotide sequence: TGCAGCGCTAAAAAGTCGGTTAGCCAAGAGACCCAGTACTTC.